A selection of T cell receptor beta chains follows, all from one sample in a study of blood T cell repertoires in COVID-19. Some clones are missing from TCRdb's copy, which holds only in-frame ones; the method was immunoSEQ multiplex PCR. Of 300,000 or so clones in the sample, 90% were seen once. Sequencing was done on a sample of PBMCs or T cells enriched from blood (not recorded which). These receptors were collected from a woman aged 25-40 years who had recovered from COVID-19. The CDR3 runs from the conserved cysteine through the conserved F or W. D genes are given only for firm matches. Rows may omit the clone size; those that give it use once, few, many or a size class.

D gene	clone size	V gene	J gene	CDR3 protein	CDR3 DNA
TRBD2	-	TRBV4-3	TRBJ2-7	CASSQDIGLAGGRYEQYF	TGCGCCAGCAGCCAAGATATAGGACTAGCGGGAGGGAGGTACGAGCAGTACTTC
TRBD1	-	TRBV2	TRBJ1-2	CASSEEDRAYGYTF	TGTGCCAGCAGTGAAGAGGACAGGGCTTATGGCTACACCTTC
-	-	TRBV4-2	TRBJ1-1	CASSQGKGAQGGTEAFF	TGTGCCAGCAGCCAAGGAAAAGGGGCCCAGGGTGGCACTGAAGCTTTCTTT
-	once	TRBV28	TRBJ1-5	CASSLSEGGRQPQHF	TGTGCCAGCAGTTTATCCGAGGGAGGACGTCAGCCCCAGCATTTT
TRBD1	-	TRBV7-9	TRBJ1-2	CASSSQLRRQGNYGYTF	TGTGCCAGCAGCTCGCAGCTAAGGCGACAGGGTAACTATGGCTACACCTTC
-	-	TRBV11-3	TRBJ1-1	CASSQHTSTEAFF	TGTGCCAGCAGCCAACACACCAGCACTGAAGCTTTCTTT
TRBD2	-	TRBV7-9	TRBJ2-7	CASSPWGLAGVSYEQYF	TGTGCCAGCAGCCCGTGGGGACTAGCGGGCGTTTCCTACGAGCAGTACTTC
TRBD2	-	TRBV18	TRBJ2-3	CASSPVGLAGGTDTQYF	TGTGCCAGCTCCCCTGTGGGACTAGCGGGAGGTACAGATACGCAGTATTTT
TRBD1	-	TRBV5-4	TRBJ2-4	CASNLMGTGTAKNIQYF	TGTGCCAGCAATTTGATGGGGACAGGGACAGCCAAAAACATTCAGTACTTC
TRBD2	-	TRBV7-2	TRBJ2-3	CASSLARTSREDTQYF	TGTGCCAGCAGCTTAGCCCGGACTAGCAGGGAAGATACGCAGTATTTT
TRBD1	-	TRBV7-2	TRBJ1-2	CASSFTGGYGYTF	TGTGCCAGCAGCTTTACAGGGGGCTATGGCTACACCTTC
TRBD1	once	TRBV28	TRBJ2-3	CASSPDRGTDTQYF	TGTGCCAGCAGCCCGGACAGGGGCACAGATACGCAGTATTTT
-	-	TRBV2	TRBJ2-2	CASRINTGELFF	TGTGCCAGCAGAATAAACACCGGGGAGCTGTTTTTT
TRBD2	few	TRBV6-5	TRBJ2-7	CASSYSREGNYEQYF	TGTGCCAGCAGTTACTCGCGGGAGGGGAACTACGAGCAGTACTTC
-	-	TRBV19	TRBJ2-4	CASSTGGLAKNIQYF	TGTGCCAGTAGTACAGGGGGGCTAGCCAAAAACATTCAGTACTTC
TRBD2	-	TRBV5-4	TRBJ2-1	CASSVRVSGRALYNEQFF	TGTGCCAGCAGCGTGAGAGTTAGCGGGAGGGCCCTCTACAATGAGCAGTTCTTC
-	-	TRBV11-2	TRBJ1-1	CASRFQGTEAFF	TGTGCCAGCAGGTTTCAGGGAACTGAAGCTTTCTTT
TRBD1	-	TRBV19	TRBJ1-5	CASSPRQGTSNQPQHF	TGTGCCAGTAGTCCCCGACAGGGCACCAGCAATCAGCCCCAGCATTTT
TRBD1	-	TRBV19	TRBJ1-6	CASSADLGQGGNSPLHF	TGTGCCAGTAGTGCCGATCTCGGACAGGGAGGGAATTCACCCCTCCACTTT
TRBD1	-	TRBV6-5	TRBJ1-1	CASRKPGGTEAFF	TGTGCCAGCAGAAAACCAGGGGGCACTGAAGCTTTCTTT
-	-	TRBV4-1	TRBJ1-5	CASSQVFTTGKNQPQHF	TGCGCCAGCAGCCAAGTTTTCACCACAGGGAAGAATCAGCCCCAGCATTTT
TRBD1	-	TRBV28	TRBJ1-1	CASSPLRGDRGRAFF	TGTGCCAGCAGTCCCCTTAGAGGGGACAGGGGTAGAGCTTTCTTT
TRBD1	-	TRBV18	TRBJ1-2	CASSPRKQGDEDGYTF	TGTGCCAGCTCCCCACGAAAGCAGGGGGACGAAGATGGCTACACCTTC
-	-	TRBV6-2/TRBV6-3	TRBJ1-1	CASSPDSEAFF	TGTGCCAGCAGCCCGGACTCCGAAGCTTTCTTT
TRBD2	-	TRBV19	TRBJ2-2	CASTPGLAGVTGELFF	TGTGCCAGTACCCCAGGACTAGCGGGAGTTACCGGGGAGCTGTTTTTT
TRBD2	-	TRBV2	TRBJ2-1	CASSARGAGGYNEQFF	TGTGCCAGCAGTGCCCGGGGAGCGGGAGGGTACAATGAGCAGTTCTTC
-	-	TRBV7-9	TRBJ2-6	CASSLSAGPSGANVLTF	TGTGCCAGCAGCTTATCTGCAGGCCCCTCTGGGGCCAACGTCCTGACTTTC
-	-	TRBV5-4	TRBJ2-7	CASSLLPSAAYEQYF	TGTGCCAGCAGCTTGTTGCCTAGCGCAGCCTACGAGCAGTACTTC
TRBD1	-	TRBV24-1	TRBJ2-2	CATSGPGTGDTGELFF	TGTGCCACCAGTGGCCCCGGGACAGGGGACACCGGGGAGCTGTTTTTT
TRBD2	-	TRBV7-8	TRBJ2-7	CASSSHRIAGGPHYEQYF	TGTGCCAGCAGCAGCCATAGGATAGCGGGAGGGCCTCATTACGAGCAGTACTTC
TRBD2	-	TRBV28	TRBJ2-1	CASSRPHLAGGNEQFF	TGTGCCAGCAGTCGCCCCCACTTAGCGGGGGGAAATGAGCAGTTCTTC
TRBD2	-	TRBV24-1	TRBJ2-2	CATSDQGLAGGPSTGELFF	TGTGCCACCAGTGACCAAGGACTAGCGGGAGGGCCTTCCACCGGGGAGCTGTTTTTT
-	-	TRBV19	TRBJ2-1	CASSIRGGGRGNEQFF	TGTGCCAGTAGTATCCGGGGAGGGGGTAGGGGTAATGAGCAGTTCTTC
-	-	TRBV3-1/TRBV3-2	TRBJ2-1	CASSPTRIGEQFF	TGTGCCAGCAGCCCCACTAGAATTGGTGAGCAGTTCTTC
-	once	TRBV6-2/TRBV6-3	TRBJ1-2	CASSYGGLGYTF	TGTGCCAGCAGTTACGGAGGTCTTGGCTACACCTTC
TRBD2	-	TRBV10-1	TRBJ2-7	CASSSEGLGSYEQYF	TGCGCCAGCAGCAGTGAAGGACTAGGATCCTACGAGCAGTACTTC
TRBD1	-	TRBV10-3	TRBJ2-1	CAIGQGALNEQFF	TGTGCCATTGGACAGGGGGCTCTCAATGAGCAGTTCTTC
-	-	TRBV5-1	TRBJ2-2	CASSLARDLNTGELFF	TGCGCCAGCAGCTTGGCCAGGGATCTAAACACCGGGGAGCTGTTTTTT
TRBD1	-	TRBV27	TRBJ1-3	CASSPQGLRNTIYF	TGTGCCAGCAGTCCACAGGGGTTAAGAAACACCATATATTTT
-	-	TRBV2	TRBJ1-5	CASSERLGAQPQHF	TGTGCCAGCAGTGAACGTCTTGGGGCTCAGCCCCAGCATTTT
TRBD2	-	TRBV14	TRBJ2-5	CASSPLSGGQETQYF	TGTGCCAGCAGCCCCCTTTCGGGGGGACAAGAGACCCAGTACTTC
-	-	TRBV5-1	TRBJ2-5	CASSRGTSQETQYF	TGCGCCAGCAGCCGCGGGACGTCCCAAGAGACCCAGTACTTC
TRBD1	-	TRBV2	TRBJ2-7	CARATGGGYEQYF	TGTGCCAGGGCGACAGGGGGCGGTTACGAGCAGTACTTC
-	-	TRBV30	TRBJ1-1	CASTRNTEAFF	TGTGCCAGCACTCGGAACACTGAAGCTTTCTTT
-	-	TRBV28	TRBJ1-4	CASSFRGLKEKLFF	TGTGCCAGCAGTTTTAGAGGGCTTAAAGAAAAACTGTTTTTT
-	-	TRBV6-5	TRBJ2-7	CASSYFAESSYEQYF	TGTGCCAGCAGTTACTTTGCGGAAAGCTCCTACGAGCAGTACTTC